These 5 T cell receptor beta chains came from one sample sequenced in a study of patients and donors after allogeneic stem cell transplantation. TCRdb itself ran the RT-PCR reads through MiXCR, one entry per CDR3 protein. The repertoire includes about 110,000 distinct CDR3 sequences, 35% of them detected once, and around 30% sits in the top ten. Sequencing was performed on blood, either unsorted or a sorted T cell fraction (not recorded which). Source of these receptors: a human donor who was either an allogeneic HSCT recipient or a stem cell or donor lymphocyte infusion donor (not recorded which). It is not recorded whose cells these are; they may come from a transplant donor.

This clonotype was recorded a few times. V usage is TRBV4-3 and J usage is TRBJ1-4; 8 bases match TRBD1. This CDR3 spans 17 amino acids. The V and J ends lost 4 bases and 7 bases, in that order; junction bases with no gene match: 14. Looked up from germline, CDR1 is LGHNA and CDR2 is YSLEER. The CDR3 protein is CASSPPDREANGEKLFF. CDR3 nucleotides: TGCGCCAGCAGCCCACCGGACAGGGAAGCGAATGGTGAAAAACTGTTTTTT.

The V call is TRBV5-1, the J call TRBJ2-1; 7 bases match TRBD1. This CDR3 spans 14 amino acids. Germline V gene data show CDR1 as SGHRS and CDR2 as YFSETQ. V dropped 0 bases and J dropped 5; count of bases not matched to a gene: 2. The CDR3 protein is CASSLGDSHNEQFF. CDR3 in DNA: TGCGCCAGCAGCTTGGGGGACAGCCACAATGAGCAGTTCTTC.

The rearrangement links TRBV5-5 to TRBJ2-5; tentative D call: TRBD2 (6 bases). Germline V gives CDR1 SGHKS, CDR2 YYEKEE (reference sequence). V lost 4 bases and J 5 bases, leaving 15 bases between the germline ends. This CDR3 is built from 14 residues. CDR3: CASSRDSWMETQYF. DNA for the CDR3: TGTGCCAGCAGCCGGGACTCTTGGATGGAGACCCAGTACTTC.

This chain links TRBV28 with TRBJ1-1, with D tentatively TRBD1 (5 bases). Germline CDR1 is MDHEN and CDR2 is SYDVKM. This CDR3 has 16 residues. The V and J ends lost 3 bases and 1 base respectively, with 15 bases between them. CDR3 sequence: CASSFSWTPKNTEAFF. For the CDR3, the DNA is TGTGCCAGCAGTTTTTCCTGGACACCGAAGAACACTGAAGCTTTCTTT. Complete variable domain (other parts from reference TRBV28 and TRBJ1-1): DVKVTQSSRYLVKRTGEKVFLECVQDMDHENMFWYRQDPGLGLRLIYFSYDVKMKEKGDIPEGYSVSREKKERFSLILESASTNQTSMYLCASSFSWTPKNTEAFFGQGTRLTVV.

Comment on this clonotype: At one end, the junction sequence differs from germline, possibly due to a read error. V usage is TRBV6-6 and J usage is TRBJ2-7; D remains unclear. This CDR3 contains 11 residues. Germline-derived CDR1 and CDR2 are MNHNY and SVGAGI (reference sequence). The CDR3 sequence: CASSYDIELFF. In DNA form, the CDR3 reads TGTGCCAGCAGTTATGATATTGAGCTGTTCTTC.